Below, one T cell receptor (beta chain) is given with its context. The antigen is unknown. The CDR3 runs to 16 residues. V lost 3 bases to trimming and J lost 9 bases; unmatched junction nucleotides: 12. Germline CDR1 and CDR2: MNHEY and SMNVEV (reference sequence). The data are from a study of T cell repertoires in cytomegalovirus infection. TCRdb passed the reads through MiXCR, listing each CDR3 protein once. Of 650,000 to 900,000 distinct CDR3 sequences in the sample, approximately 32% were seen once. Specimen: cultured CD8+ T cells from PBMCs, collected from culture after CMV antigen stimulation. The clonotype comes from a human donor in good health (CMV status not recorded). Some clones in this sample may be carry-over from other donors' samples. The V gene is TRBV27, the J gene TRBJ2-1, with TRBD2 matching over 9 bases. The CDR3 is CASSLASGAPESEQFF. In nucleotides, the CDR3 is TGTGCCAGCAGTTTGGCTAGCGGGGCACCGGAAAGTGAGCAGTTCTTC.